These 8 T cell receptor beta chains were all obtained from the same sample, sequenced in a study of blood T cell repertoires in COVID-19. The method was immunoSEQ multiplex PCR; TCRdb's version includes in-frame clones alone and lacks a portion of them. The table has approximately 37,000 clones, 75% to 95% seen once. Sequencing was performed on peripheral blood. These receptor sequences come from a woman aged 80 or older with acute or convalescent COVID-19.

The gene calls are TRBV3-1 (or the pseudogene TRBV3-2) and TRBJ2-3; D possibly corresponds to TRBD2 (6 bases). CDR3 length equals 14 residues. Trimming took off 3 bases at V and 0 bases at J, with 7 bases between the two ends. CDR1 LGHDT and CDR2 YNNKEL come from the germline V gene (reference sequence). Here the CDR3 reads CASSQRGSTDTQYF. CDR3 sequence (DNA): TGTGCCAGCAGCCAGCGGGGAAGCACAGATACGCAGTATTTT.

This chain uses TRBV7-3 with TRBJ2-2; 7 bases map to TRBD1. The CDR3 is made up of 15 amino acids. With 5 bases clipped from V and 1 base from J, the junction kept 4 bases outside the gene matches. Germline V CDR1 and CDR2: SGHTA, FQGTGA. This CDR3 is CASSADRVNTGELFF. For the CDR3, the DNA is TGTGCCAGCAGCGCCGACAGGGTGAACACCGGGGAGCTGTTTTTT.

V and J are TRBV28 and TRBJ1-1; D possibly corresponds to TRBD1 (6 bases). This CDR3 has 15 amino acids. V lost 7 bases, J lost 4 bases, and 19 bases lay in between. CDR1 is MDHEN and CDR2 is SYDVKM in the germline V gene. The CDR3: CASTKGGAKSTEAFF. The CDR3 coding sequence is TGTGCCAGCACCAAGGGGGGGGCGAAGAGCACTGAAGCTTTCTTT.

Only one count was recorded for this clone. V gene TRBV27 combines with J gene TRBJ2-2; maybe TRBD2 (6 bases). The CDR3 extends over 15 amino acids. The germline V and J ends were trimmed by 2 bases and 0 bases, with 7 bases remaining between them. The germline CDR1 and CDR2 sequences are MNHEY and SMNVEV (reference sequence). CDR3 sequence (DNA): TGTGCCAGCAGTTTAATAGCGGCGAACACCGGGGAGCTGTTTTTT. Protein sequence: CASSLIAANTGELFF.

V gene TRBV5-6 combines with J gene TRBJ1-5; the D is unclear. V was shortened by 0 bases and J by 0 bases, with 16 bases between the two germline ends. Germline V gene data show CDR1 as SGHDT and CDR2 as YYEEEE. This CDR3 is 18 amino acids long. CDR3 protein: CASSLGSRQFTSNQPQHF. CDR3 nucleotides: TGTGCCAGCAGCTTGGGGTCCAGACAATTTACTAGCAATCAGCCCCAGCATTTT.

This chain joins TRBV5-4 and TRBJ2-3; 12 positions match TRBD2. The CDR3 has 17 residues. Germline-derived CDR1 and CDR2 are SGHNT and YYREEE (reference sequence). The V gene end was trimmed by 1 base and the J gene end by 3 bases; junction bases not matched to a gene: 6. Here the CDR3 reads CASSLPSGGARTDTQYF. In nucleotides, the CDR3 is TGTGCCAGCAGCTTGCCTAGCGGGGGGGCTAGAACAGATACGCAGTATTTT.

Here the CDR3 reads CASSRGNRAPDTQYF. The CDR3 nucleotides are TGTGCCAGCAGTCGCGGCAACAGGGCCCCAGATACGCAGTATTTT. The chain combines TRBV6-2 or TRBV6-3 with TRBJ2-3, with TRBD1 as a possible D gene (6 bases). The V gene's germline CDR1 is MNHEY and CDR2 SVGEGT. V was clipped by 5 bases and J by 4 bases, with 16 bases between them. The CDR3 consists of 15 residues.

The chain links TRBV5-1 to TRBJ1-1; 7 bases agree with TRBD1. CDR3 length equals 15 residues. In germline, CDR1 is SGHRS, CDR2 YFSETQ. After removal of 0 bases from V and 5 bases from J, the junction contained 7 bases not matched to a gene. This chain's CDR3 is CASSLDGQEGTEAFF. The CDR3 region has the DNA TGCGCCAGCAGCTTGGATGGACAGGAGGGGACTGAAGCTTTCTTT.